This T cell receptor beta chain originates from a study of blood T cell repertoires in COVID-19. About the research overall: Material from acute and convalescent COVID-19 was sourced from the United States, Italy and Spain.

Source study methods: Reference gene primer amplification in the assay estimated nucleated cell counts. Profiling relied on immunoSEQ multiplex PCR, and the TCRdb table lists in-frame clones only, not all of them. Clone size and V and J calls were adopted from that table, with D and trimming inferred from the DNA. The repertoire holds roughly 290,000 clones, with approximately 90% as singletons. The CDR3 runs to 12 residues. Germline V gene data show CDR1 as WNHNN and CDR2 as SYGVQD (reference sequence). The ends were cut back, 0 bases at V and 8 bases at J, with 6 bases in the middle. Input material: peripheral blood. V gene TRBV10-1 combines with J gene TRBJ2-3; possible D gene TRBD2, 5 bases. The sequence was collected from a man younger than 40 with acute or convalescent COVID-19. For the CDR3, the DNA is TGCGCCAGCAGTGAGTCCCGGGGTACGCAGTATTTT. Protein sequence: CASSESRGTQYF.